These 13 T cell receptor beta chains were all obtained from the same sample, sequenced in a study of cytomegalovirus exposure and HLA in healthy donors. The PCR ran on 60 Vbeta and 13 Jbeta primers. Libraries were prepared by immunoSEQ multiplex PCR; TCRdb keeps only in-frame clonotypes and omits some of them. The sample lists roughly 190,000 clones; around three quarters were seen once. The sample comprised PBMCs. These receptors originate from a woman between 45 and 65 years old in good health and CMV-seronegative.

The CDR3 protein is CASSQDLGGYEQYF. CDR3 coding DNA: TGCGCCAGCAGCCAAGATCTTGGGGGGTACGAGCAGTACTTC. The J gene is TRBJ2-7, the V gene TRBV4-3, with D perhaps TRBD2 (6 bases). This CDR3 contains 14 residues. Trimming cost V 0 bases and J 4 bases, with 10 bases left between them. Germline values: CDR1 LGHNA, CDR2 YSLEER.

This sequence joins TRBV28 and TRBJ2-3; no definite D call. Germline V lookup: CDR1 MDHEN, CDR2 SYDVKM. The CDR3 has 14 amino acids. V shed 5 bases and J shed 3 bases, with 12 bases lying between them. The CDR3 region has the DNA TGTGCCAGCAGTCAGCTAGGAACGACAGATACGCAGTATTTT. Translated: CASSQLGTTDTQYF.

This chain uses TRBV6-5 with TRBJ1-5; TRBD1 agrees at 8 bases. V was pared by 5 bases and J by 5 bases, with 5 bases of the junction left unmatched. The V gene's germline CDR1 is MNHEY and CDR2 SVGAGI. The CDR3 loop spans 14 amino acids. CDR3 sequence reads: CASSQGQGHQPQHF. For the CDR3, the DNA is TGTGCCAGCAGTCAAGGACAGGGCCATCAGCCCCAGCATTTT.

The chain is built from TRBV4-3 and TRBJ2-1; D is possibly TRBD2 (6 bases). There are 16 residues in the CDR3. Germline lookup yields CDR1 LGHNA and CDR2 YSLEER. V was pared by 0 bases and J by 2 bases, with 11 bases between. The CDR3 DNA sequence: TGCGCCAGCAGCCAAGACTGGAGACTAGCCTACAATGAGCAGTTCTTC. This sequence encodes CASSQDWRLAYNEQFF.

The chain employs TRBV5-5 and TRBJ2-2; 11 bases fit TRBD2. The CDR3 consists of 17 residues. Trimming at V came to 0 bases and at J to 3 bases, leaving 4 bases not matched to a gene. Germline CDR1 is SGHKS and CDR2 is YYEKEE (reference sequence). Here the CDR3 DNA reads TGTGCCAGCAGCTTGGTATTAGCGGGAGGGTACACCGGGGAGCTGTTTTTT. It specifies CASSLVLAGGYTGELFF.

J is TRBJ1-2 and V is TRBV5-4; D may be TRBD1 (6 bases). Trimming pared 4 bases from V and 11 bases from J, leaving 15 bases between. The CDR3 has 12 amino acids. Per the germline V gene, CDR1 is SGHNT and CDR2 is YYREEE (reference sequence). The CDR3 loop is CASSIAGHGYTF. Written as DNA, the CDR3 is TGTGCCAGCAGCATAGCGGGACACGGGTACACCTTC.

The CDR3 DNA reads TGTGCCAGTAGTATCAGGGGGTCGAGCAATGAGCAGTTCTTC. It specifies CASSIRGSSNEQFF. The genes are TRBV19 and TRBJ2-1; 7 bases align to TRBD1. The CDR3 contains 14 residues. Per the germline V gene, CDR1 is LNHDA and CDR2 is SQIVND (reference sequence). After removal of 3 bases from V and 6 bases from J, the junction contained 5 bases not matched to a gene.

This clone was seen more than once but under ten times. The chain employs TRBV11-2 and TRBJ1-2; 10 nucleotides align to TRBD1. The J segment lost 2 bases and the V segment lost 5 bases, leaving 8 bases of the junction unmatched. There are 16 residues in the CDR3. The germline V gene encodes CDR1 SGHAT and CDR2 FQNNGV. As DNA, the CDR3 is TGTGCCAGCAGCCCCTCTGGGGACAGGGGAAACTATGGCTACACCTTC. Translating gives CASSPSGDRGNYGYTF. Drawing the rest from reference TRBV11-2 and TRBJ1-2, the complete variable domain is EAGVAQSPRYKIIEKRQSVAFWCNPISGHATLYWYQQILGQGPKLLIQFQNNGVVDDSQLPKDRFSAERLKGVDSTLKIQPAKLEDSAVYLCASSPSGDRGNYGYTFGSGTRLTVV.

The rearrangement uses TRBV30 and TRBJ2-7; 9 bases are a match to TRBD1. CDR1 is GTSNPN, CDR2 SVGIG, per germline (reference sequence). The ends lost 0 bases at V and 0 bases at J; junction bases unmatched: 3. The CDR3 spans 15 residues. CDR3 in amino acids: CAWSVRTGASYEQYF. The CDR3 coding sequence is TGTGCCTGGAGTGTACGGACAGGGGCCTCCTACGAGCAGTACTTC. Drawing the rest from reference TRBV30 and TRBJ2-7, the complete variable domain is SQTIHQWPATLVQPVGSPLSLECTVEGTSNPNLYWYRQAAGRGLQLLFYSVGIGQISSEVPQNLSASRPQDRQFILSSKKLLLSDSGFYLCAWSVRTGASYEQYFGPGTRLTVT.

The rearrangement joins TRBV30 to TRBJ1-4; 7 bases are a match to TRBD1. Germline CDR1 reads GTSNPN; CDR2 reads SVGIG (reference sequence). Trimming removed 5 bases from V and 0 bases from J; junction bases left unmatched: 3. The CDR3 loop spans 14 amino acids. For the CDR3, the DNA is TGTGCCTGGGGGGGACAGCCAACTAATGAAAAACTGTTTTTT. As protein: CAWGGQPTNEKLFF.

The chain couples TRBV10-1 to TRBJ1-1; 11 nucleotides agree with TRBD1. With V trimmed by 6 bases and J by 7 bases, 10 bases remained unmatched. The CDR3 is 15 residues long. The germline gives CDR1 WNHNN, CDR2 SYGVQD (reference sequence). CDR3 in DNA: TGCGCCAGCAGCTACGGAAGGACAGGGGGCTTTGAAGCTTTCTTT. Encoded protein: CASSYGRTGGFEAFF.

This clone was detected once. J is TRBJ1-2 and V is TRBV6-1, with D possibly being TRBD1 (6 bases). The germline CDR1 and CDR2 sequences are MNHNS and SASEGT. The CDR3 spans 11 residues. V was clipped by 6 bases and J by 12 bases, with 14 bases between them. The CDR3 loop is CASSVGQFHTF. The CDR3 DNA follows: TGTGCCAGCAGCGTCGGACAGTTCCACACCTTC.

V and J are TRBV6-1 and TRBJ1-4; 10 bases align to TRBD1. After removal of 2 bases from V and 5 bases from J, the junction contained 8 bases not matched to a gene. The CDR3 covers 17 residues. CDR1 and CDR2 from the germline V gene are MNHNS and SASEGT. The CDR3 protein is CASSEPGTGATNEKLFF. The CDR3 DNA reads TGTGCCAGCAGTGAACCCGGGACAGGGGCGACAAATGAAAAACTGTTTTTT.